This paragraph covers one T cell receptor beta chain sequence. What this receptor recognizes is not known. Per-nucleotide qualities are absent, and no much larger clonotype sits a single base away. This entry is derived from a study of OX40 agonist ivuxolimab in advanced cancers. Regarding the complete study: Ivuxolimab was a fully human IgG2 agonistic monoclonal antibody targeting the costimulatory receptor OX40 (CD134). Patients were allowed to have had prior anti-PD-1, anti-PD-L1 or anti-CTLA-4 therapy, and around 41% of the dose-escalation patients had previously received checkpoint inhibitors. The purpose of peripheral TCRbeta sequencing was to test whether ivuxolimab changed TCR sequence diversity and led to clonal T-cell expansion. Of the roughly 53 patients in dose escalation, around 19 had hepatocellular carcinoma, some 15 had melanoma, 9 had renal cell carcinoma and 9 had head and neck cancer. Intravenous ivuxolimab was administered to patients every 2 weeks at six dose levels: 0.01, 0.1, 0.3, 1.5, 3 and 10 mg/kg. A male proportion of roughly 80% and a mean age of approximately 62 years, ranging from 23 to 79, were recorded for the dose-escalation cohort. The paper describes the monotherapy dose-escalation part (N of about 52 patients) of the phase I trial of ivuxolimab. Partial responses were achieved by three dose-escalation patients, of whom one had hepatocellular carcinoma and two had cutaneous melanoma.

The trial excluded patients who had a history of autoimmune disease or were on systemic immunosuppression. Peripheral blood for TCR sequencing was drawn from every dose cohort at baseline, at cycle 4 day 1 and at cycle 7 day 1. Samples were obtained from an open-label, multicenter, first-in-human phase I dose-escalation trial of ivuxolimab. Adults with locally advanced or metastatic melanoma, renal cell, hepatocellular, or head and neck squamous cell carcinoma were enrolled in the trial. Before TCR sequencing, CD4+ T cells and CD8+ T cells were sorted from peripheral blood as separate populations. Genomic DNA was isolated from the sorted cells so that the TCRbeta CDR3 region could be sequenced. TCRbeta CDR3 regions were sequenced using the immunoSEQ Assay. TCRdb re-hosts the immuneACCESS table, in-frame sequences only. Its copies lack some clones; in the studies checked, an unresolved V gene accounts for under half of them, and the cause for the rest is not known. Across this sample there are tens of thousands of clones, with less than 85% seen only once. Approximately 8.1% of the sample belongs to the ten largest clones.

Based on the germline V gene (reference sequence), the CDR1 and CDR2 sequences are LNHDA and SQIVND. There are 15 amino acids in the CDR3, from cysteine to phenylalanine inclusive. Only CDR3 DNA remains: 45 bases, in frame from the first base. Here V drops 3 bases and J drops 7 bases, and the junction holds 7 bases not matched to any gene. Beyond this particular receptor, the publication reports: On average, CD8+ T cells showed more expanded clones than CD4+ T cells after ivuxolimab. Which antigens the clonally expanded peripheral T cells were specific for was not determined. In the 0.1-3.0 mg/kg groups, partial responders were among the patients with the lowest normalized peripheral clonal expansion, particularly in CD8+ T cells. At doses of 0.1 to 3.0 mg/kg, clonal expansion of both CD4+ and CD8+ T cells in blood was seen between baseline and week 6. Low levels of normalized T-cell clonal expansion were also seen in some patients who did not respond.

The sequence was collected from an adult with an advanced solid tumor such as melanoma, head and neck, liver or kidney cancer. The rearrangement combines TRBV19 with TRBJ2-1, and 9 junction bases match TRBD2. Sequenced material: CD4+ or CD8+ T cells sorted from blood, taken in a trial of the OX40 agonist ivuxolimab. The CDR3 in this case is CASSMFAGGRNEQFF. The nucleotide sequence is TGTGCCAGTAGTATGTTCGCGGGAGGGAGGAATGAGCAGTTCTTC.